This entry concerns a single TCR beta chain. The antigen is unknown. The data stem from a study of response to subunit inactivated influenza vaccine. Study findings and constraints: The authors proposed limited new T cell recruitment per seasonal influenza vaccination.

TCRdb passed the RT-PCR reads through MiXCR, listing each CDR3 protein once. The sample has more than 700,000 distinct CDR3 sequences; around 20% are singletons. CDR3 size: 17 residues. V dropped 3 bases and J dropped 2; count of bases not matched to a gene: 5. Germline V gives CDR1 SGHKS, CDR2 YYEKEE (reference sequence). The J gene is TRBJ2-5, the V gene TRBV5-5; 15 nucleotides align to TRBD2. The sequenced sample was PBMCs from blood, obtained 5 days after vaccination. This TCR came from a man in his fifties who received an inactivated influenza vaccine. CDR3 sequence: CASSSGTSGGTQETQYF. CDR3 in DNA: TGTGCCAGCAGCTCAGGGACTAGCGGGGGGACTCAAGAGACCCAGTACTTC.